This TCR beta chain was identified during a study of blood T cell repertoires in COVID-19. The table came from immunoSEQ multiplex PCR; TCRdb's copy has only in-frame clones and leaves some out. The sample lists over 300,000 clones, about 90% seen once, with 6.5% to 7% in the top ten. The TCR comes from a young man with active or convalescent COVID-19. Input material: peripheral blood.

CDR3 coding DNA: TGTGCCAGCAGCCCACGGGACAGGGAAAATCGGGAGCAGTACTTC. Amino acid sequence: CASSPRDRENREQYF. The V and J genes are TRBV5-6 and TRBJ2-7; 9 bases line up with TRBD1. Germline V gene data show CDR1 as SGHDT and CDR2 as YYEEEE. Trimming at V came to 4 bases and at J to 7 bases, leaving 12 bases not matched to a gene. The CDR3 loop spans 15 amino acids.